This T cell receptor beta chain was recovered during a study of CD8+ T cells in alopecia areata. RNA, once extracted, was reverse transcribed into cDNA for use as the sequencing template. TCRdb keeps only in-frame clones here, not all; method: immunoSEQ multiplex PCR. The table has 150,000 or so clones, 75% to 90% seen once. Germline-derived CDR1 and CDR2 are SNHLY and FYNNEI. The CDR3 length is 16 residues. V shed 2 bases and J shed 5 bases, with 18 bases lying between them. Whole-study findings and limits: Researchers reported that TCR sharing among patients proved less clear than in mice, possibly HLA-linked.

Comments on this clone: Its antigen remains unknown.

The starting material was CD8+ T cells sorted from blood, obtained at week 0. The sequence came from a human donor with alopecia areata. This chain links TRBV2 with TRBJ1-1, with a tentative D call TRBD1 (5 bases). CDR3 sequence: CASSESPGTGATEAFF. The DNA for the CDR3 is TGTGCCAGCAGTGAAAGTCCAGGGACGGGAGCGACTGAAGCTTTCTTT. The full variable domain, rest sourced from reference TRBV2 and TRBJ1-1, is EPEVTQTPSHQVTQMGQEVILRCVPISNHLYFYWYRQILGQKVEFLVSFYNNEISEKSEIFDDQFSVERPDGSNFTLKIRSTKLEDSAMYFCASSESPGTGATEAFFGQGTRLTVV.